The text below deals with one T cell receptor beta chain. This specimen comes from a study of shared clonotypes between healthy human individuals. CD8 cells regarded as naive lacked CD45RO, were positively chosen for CCR7, and omitted terminally differentiated effector memory CD45RA+ cells. Assay used: immunoSEQ multiplex PCR; TCRdb lists only in-frame clones, some missing. Of about 2 million clones in the sample, 85% to 95% were seen once. The clonotype comes from a man aged 18 to 29 in good health. Material for sequencing was naive CD8+ T cells sorted from blood.

The CDR3 nucleotides read TGTGCCAGCAGCCCAGACAGGGCTAACACTGAAGCTTTCTTT. Translated: CASSPDRANTEAFF. The V and J genes are TRBV7-8 and TRBJ1-1; TRBD1 agrees at 7 bases. The CDR3 contains 14 residues. Germline values: CDR1 SGHVS, CDR2 FQNEAQ. V lost 5 bases to trimming and J lost 2 bases; unmatched junction nucleotides: 5.